This T cell receptor (beta chain) was identified in a study of beta chain features in type 1 diabetes. Of the isolated RNA, all was reverse transcribed, and so the sequenced material was expressed TCRB transcripts. The average output of naive, central memory and regulatory T cell samples was roughly 3.6 million reads. Sequencing was performed with immunoSEQ multiplex PCR; in TCRdb, only in-frame clones are kept and a portion is missing. The sample lists about 130,000 clones; 9% were seen once. Germline V CDR1 and CDR2: SGHTA, FQGNSA. Trimming removed 4 bases at V and 5 bases at J, with 18 bases between. The CDR3 is 16 residues long. As regards this clone: Its antigen is still unknown.

Study outcomes and limitations: Naive, central memory and Treg TCRB repertoires appeared more alike in patients than in healthy donors. Shorter TCRB CDR3s, moderately but significantly so, marked every one of the four CD4+ subsets in Type 1 diabetes patients.

Specimen: central memory CD4+ T cells from blood. The chain is built from TRBV7-2 and TRBJ2-1, with TRBD2 as a possible D gene (6 bases). The sequence was collected from a man aged 25 to 40 with type 1 diabetes. The CDR3 sequence: CASSYTIAAGHNEQFF. The CDR3 DNA sequence: TGTGCCAGCAGCTATACTATCGCGGCGGGGCACAATGAGCAGTTCTTC.